This T cell receptor (beta chain) was identified in a study of technical replicates of blood from several donors. Sequenced by immunoSEQ multiplex PCR; TCRdb stores in-frame clones only, minus some. Here the sample spans 85,000 to 100,000 clones, 95% being singletons. This CDR3 region has 13 residues. The germline V and J ends were trimmed by 1 base and 4 bases, with 9 bases remaining between them. Per the germline V gene, CDR1 is SGDLS and CDR2 is YYNGEE. Sequencing input: T cells isolated from PBMCs. This TCR came from a human donor in good health. The genes are TRBV9 and TRBJ2-7, with a weak D call TRBD2 (6 bases). The CDR3 DNA is TGTGCCAGCAGCGTATTCGCGGGATACGAGCAGTACTTC. It encodes CASSVFAGYEQYF.